A selection of T cell receptor beta chains follows, all from one sample in a study of shared clonotypes between healthy human individuals. Repertoires were generated with immunoSEQ multiplex PCR, while TCRdb's copy carries only in-frame clones and drops some. The sample lists more than 2 million clones; 90% to 96% were seen once. Sequencing was carried out using naive CD4+ T cells sorted from blood. These receptors were taken from a man between 18 and 35 years old in good health. CDR3s include the opening cysteine and the closing phenylalanine or tryptophan. D genes are given only for firm matches. Size is omitted from some rows. Given values are once, few, many or a class for expanded clones.

TRBJ1-1 TRBV10-2 NA NA TGCGCCAGCAGTGAGTCGATTTTTCTTGAAGCTTTCTTT CASSESIFLEAFF
TRBJ1-5 TRBV6-5 NA TRBD1 TGTGCCAGCAGTTTGACAGGGGGGAATCAGCCCCAGCATTTT CASSLTGGNQPQHF
TRBJ2-2 TRBV5-6 NA TRBD2 TGTGCCAGCAGCCAGGGACTAGCGGTCGGGGAGCTGTTTTTT CASSQGLAVGELFF
TRBJ2-7 TRBV5-1 NA TRBD2 TGCGCCAGCAGCCTCTATTACACTAGCGGGGAAGGGAACGAGCAGTACTTC CASSLYYTSGEGNEQYF
TRBJ1-4 TRBV5-1 NA TRBD1 TGCGCCAGCAGCGAGGGACAGGGGAGCGAAAAACTGTTTTTT CASSEGQGSEKLFF
TRBJ1-1 TRBV28 NA NA TGTGCCAGCAGCCTAGGGGGGAGAGGTGAAGCTTTCTTT CASSLGGRGEAFF
TRBJ1-6 TRBV30 once NA TGTGCCTGGAGTGGGTTTAATTCACCCCTCCACTTT CAWSGFNSPLHF
TRBJ2-7 TRBV6-5 NA TRBD1 TGTGCCAGCAGTTACGGGACAGGGGTCGGCTACGAGCAGTACTTC CASSYGTGVGYEQYF
TRBJ1-1 TRBV29-1 NA NA TGCAGCGTCACGCGACAGGAGAACACTGAAGCTTTCTTT CSVTRQENTEAFF
TRBJ2-2 TRBV6-5 NA NA TGTGCCAGCAGTTTCTCTAAACTAGCGAACACCGGGGAGCTGTTTTTT CASSFSKLANTGELFF
TRBJ2-7 TRBV2 NA NA TGTGCCAGCAGTTCGGGCCGCGTCTCCTACGAGCAGTACTTC CASSSGRVSYEQYF
TRBJ1-4 TRBV11-2 NA TRBD1 TGTGCCAGCAGCCCGACGGGACAGGGCTTTGAAAAACTGTTTTTT CASSPTGQGFEKLFF
TRBJ2-5 TRBV28 NA TRBD2 TGTGCCAGCAGTTTATGGCTAGCGGGTGGCCAAGAGACCCAGTACTTC CASSLWLAGGQETQYF
TRBJ2-1 TRBV19 NA NA TGTGCCAGTAGTATAGCCAATGAGCAGTTCTTC CASSIANEQFF
TRBJ2-7 TRBV5-1 NA NA TGCGCCAGCAGCTTCCTAACGGCTAGCTCCTACGAGCAGTACTTC CASSFLTASSYEQYF
TRBJ2-2 TRBV18 NA NA TGTGCCAGCTCGCCAGACCTAGGGAACACCGGGGAGCTGTTTTTT CASSPDLGNTGELFF
TRBJ1-5 TRBV18 NA NA TGTGCCAGCTCACCAGGGGGGAAACAGCCCCAGCATTTT CASSPGGKQPQHF
TRBJ2-3 TRBV28 once NA TGTGCTAGCAACCGGAACCGTGACAGCCTTCTTCTTAATTTT CASNRNRDSLLLNF
TRBJ2-7 TRBV18 NA NA TGTGCCAGCTCACCATTGCCAGGGTGGAATCACGAGCAGTACTTC CASSPLPGWNHEQYF
TRBJ2-5 TRBV11-1 NA NA TGTGCCAGCAGCAGGGGACATGCGGAGACCCAGTACTTC CASSRGHAETQYF
TRBJ2-1 TRBV30 NA TRBD2 TGTGCCTGTAGCGGGGGGGCCTTCCCTGAGCAGTTCTTC CACSGGAFPEQFF
TRBJ2-7 TRBV7-7 NA NA TGTGCTAGCAGGGCCAGTAACGTAGGCTCCTACGAGCAGTACTTC CASRASNVGSYEQYF
TRBJ2-7 TRBV6-5 NA NA TGTGCCAGCAGTTACGCAGGGGGGACGGGTGAGCAGTACTTC CASSYAGGTGEQYF
TRBJ2-5 TRBV7-2 NA TRBD1 TGTGCCAGCAGCCCAGGGGTACAGGGGAGTACCCAGTACTTC CASSPGVQGSTQYF
TRBJ2-7 TRBV7-2 NA TRBD2 TGTGCCAGCAGCCTAGCGGGAGGGCACTTCTCCTACGAGCAGTACTTC CASSLAGGHFSYEQYF
TRBJ1-5 TRBV30 NA NA TGTGCCTGGAGTGTAGGCAGCAATCAGCCCCAGCATTTT CAWSVGSNQPQHF
TRBJ1-1 TRBV20-1 once NA TGCAGTGCGATCGACGGGACCCGGACTTTCTTT CSAIDGTRTFF
TRBJ2-1 TRBV5-1 NA TRBD2 TGCGCCAGCAGCCCGACTAGCTCAAAAGATAAAGAGCAGTTCTTC CASSPTSSKDKEQFF
TRBJ2-5 TRBV5-8 NA TRBD2 TGTGCCAGCAGGGGGCGGGGGGCCGTCGAATTCGTCCAGTACTTC CASRGRGAVEFVQYF